This is a list of T cell receptor beta chains from one sample in a study of shared clonotypes between healthy human individuals. Here immunoSEQ multiplex PCR was the method, and the copy in TCRdb shows in-frame clones only, minus some. This sample has more than 2,000,000 clones, with 90% to 95% found just once. Sequenced: naive CD4+ T cells sorted from blood. The receptors derive from a young man in good health. CDR3s include the opening cysteine and the closing phenylalanine or tryptophan. D genes are given only for firm matches. Clone size is stated in some rows and not others, as once, few, many or a class when expanded.

abundance	v_gene	d_gene	j_gene	CDR3nt	CDR3aa
-	TRBV19	TRBD1	TRBJ1-5	TGTGCCAGTAGTCCAGGGGGACAGCCCCAGCATTTT	CASSPGGQPQHF
-	TRBV6-5	-	TRBJ2-2	TGTGCCACCGGGAAGCCGGTCACCGGGGAGCTGTTTTTT	CATGKPVTGELFF
-	TRBV6-1	-	TRBJ1-3	TGTGCCAGCAGTGGGTGGACAGCGTCTGGAAACACCATATATTTT	CASSGWTASGNTIYF
-	TRBV7-8	-	TRBJ2-7	TGTGCCAGCAGCTTAGACTATAAGCGGCACTACGAGCAGTACTTC	CASSLDYKRHYEQYF
-	TRBV19	TRBD2	TRBJ2-7	TGTGCCAGTAAAACTACTAGCGGGGGATTCGAGCAGTACTTC	CASKTTSGGFEQYF
-	TRBV10-1	-	TRBJ2-5	TGCGCCAGCAGCAGACAACAGGGAGAGACCCAGTACTTC	CASSRQQGETQYF
-	TRBV11-2	TRBD2	TRBJ2-5	TGTGCCAGCAGCTTAGGTCTAGCGGCGACCCAGTACTTC	CASSLGLAATQYF
-	TRBV6-5	-	TRBJ1-1	TGTGCCAGCAGTTTTACAGCAGACTCTGAAGCTTTCTTT	CASSFTADSEAFF
-	TRBV30	-	TRBJ2-7	TGTGCCTGGACAATGGGCAGTTTCCCCTACGAGCAGTACTTC	CAWTMGSFPYEQYF
-	TRBV7-3	-	TRBJ1-6	TGTGCCAGCAGCTTAGAACCGTTCTATAATTCACCCCTCCACTTT	CASSLEPFYNSPLHF
-	TRBV7-9	-	TRBJ2-1	TGTGCCAGCACCCGGACTGAGAGCTCCTACAATGAGCAGTTCTTC	CASTRTESSYNEQFF
-	TRBV9	-	TRBJ2-3	TGTGCCAGCAGCGTAGCCATTGACAGCACGAATACGCAGTATTTT	CASSVAIDSTNTQYF
-	TRBV18	-	TRBJ2-1	TGTGCCAGCTCACCGCTGGATGAGCAGTTCTTC	CASSPLDEQFF
-	TRBV7-8	TRBD1	TRBJ2-3	TGTGCCAGCAGCTTGACAGGGGAGTTCACAGATACGCAGTATTTT	CASSLTGEFTDTQYF
-	TRBV7-8	-	TRBJ1-2	TGTGCCAGCAGCAGTGGCTCCTATGGCTACACCTTC	CASSSGSYGYTF
-	TRBV19	-	TRBJ2-3	TGTGCGTCCACAGATACGCAGTATTTT	CASTDTQYF
once	TRBV30	TRBD1	TRBJ1-3	TGTGCCTGGAGGCGGGACAGCATGATTGGAAACACCATATATTTT	CAWRRDSMIGNTIYF
-	TRBV5-1	-	TRBJ2-1	TGCGCCAGCAGCTTGAGGCAGGGTTCCTACAATGAGCAGTTCTTC	CASSLRQGSYNEQFF
once	TRBV6-5	-	TRBJ1-3	TGTGCCAGCAGCACAGGGTACTCTGGAAACACCATATATTTT	CASSTGYSGNTIYF
few	TRBV18	TRBD1	TRBJ1-2	TGTGCCAGCTCAAGCAGGGGGAACGAGAATGGCTACACCTTC	CASSSRGNENGYTF
-	TRBV2	TRBD2	TRBJ2-5	TGTGCCAGCAGTGTGTCGGGGGGGGCACTGTACCAAGAGACCCAGTACTTC	CASSVSGGALYQETQYF
-	TRBV5-6	-	TRBJ2-7	TGTGCCAGCAGCTTAGGCGGGTACGAGCAGTACTTC	CASSLGGYEQYF
-	TRBV5-1	TRBD1	TRBJ1-3	TGCGCCAGCAGCCGGGACAGGGGGCCTGGAAACACCATATATTTT	CASSRDRGPGNTIYF
-	TRBV9	TRBD2	TRBJ2-1	TGTGCCAGCAGCGCAAGCGGGAGCTCCTACAATGAGCAGTTCTTC	CASSASGSSYNEQFF
-	TRBV7-3	-	TRBJ2-5	TGTGCCAGCAGCTTAAAGGGAGAGACCCAGTACTTC	CASSLKGETQYF
once	TRBV19	-	TRBJ1-1	TGTGCCAGTAGTAGCTGGACACAGAACACTGAAGCTTTCTTT	CASSSWTQNTEAFF
-	TRBV15	-	TRBJ2-5	TGTGCCACCGCGTGGGGGGTTGGTGAGACCCAGTACTTC	CATAWGVGETQYF
-	TRBV5-1	TRBD2	TRBJ2-1	TGCGCCAGCAGCTCTACTAGCGGGGGGGTTTCACACTACAATGAGCAGTTCTTC	CASSSTSGGVSHYNEQFF
-	TRBV5-1	-	TRBJ2-1	TGCGCCAGCAGCTTGGCTACACTCAAGGAAGGTGAGCAGTTCTTC	CASSLATLKEGEQFF
once	TRBV2	TRBD1	TRBJ1-1	TGTGCCAGCAGCCAACAGGGGGCGGACACTGAAGCTTTCTTT	CASSQQGADTEAFF
-	TRBV15	-	TRBJ2-3	TGTGCCACCAGCCGCCGGGTATCAGATACGCAGTATTTT	CATSRRVSDTQYF
-	TRBV29-1	-	TRBJ2-7	TGCAGCGTTGATTATAGGGGGGGCTACGAGCAGTACTTC	CSVDYRGGYEQYF
-	TRBV2	-	TRBJ1-2	TGTGCCAGCAGGGAGACAGTTTATGGCTACACCTTC	CASRETVYGYTF
-	TRBV4-2	-	TRBJ1-3	TGTGCCAGCAGCCAAGATCAAGGGCCCACGGGCTCTGGAAACACCATATATTTT	CASSQDQGPTGSGNTIYF
once	TRBV9	TRBD2	TRBJ2-3	TGTGCCAGCAGCGTAGCGACTAGCGGCACAGATACGCAGTATTTT	CASSVATSGTDTQYF
-	TRBV7-9	-	TRBJ2-5	TGTGCCAGCAGCTTAGCGACGTCCGGCGGAGAGACCCAGTACTTC	CASSLATSGGETQYF
-	TRBV4-2	TRBD1	TRBJ2-3	TGTGCCAGCAGCCAAGATCCGACAGGGGGCAAGGGCACAGATACGCAGTATTTT	CASSQDPTGGKGTDTQYF
once	TRBV5-1	-	TRBJ2-2	TGCGCCAGCAGCTTGGCAGGGATGGGGGCCGGGGAGCTGTTTTTT	CASSLAGMGAGELFF
few	TRBV4-1	-	TRBJ2-5	TGCGCCAGCAGCCGGGGACCTCAAGAGACCCAGTACTTC	CASSRGPQETQYF
-	TRBV5-6	-	TRBJ1-3	TGTGCCAGCAGCTTGGCAGGCAGCTCTGGAAACACCATATATTTT	CASSLAGSSGNTIYF